This TCR beta chain was profiled in a study of blood T cell repertoires in COVID-19. The overall study: Material from acute and convalescent COVID-19 was sourced from the United States, Italy and Spain. Sample material is recorded as cDNA or gDNA derived from T cells, B-cell-depleted T cells, or PBMCs.

Germline CDR1 MRHNA, CDR2 SNTAGT. Germline trimming cut 5 bases from V and 0 bases from J; bases unmatched to any gene: 4. CDR3 length: 16 amino acids. In the original analysis: Amplified reference gene primers provided the basis for estimating nucleated cell counts. Sequencing was performed with immunoSEQ multiplex PCR; in TCRdb, only in-frame clones are kept and a portion is missing. Clone size and V and J calls were adopted from that table, with D and trimming inferred from the DNA. The sample contains about 170,000 clones, 83% of which appear only once. The sequencing sample was made of peripheral blood. The receptor was isolated from a woman in her 70s who had recovered from COVID-19. The chain couples TRBV6-4 to TRBJ2-1; TRBD2 matches 10 bases. In DNA form, the CDR3 reads TGTGCCAGCAGTCACCGACTAGCGGGCTCCTACAATGAGCAGTTCTTC. Protein product: CASSHRLAGSYNEQFF.